One sample yielded the 2 T cell receptor beta chains listed below, sequenced in a study of OX40 agonist ivuxolimab in advanced cancers. The method was immunoSEQ multiplex PCR; TCRdb's version includes in-frame clones alone and lacks a portion of them. The data hold 30,000 or so clones, with nearly 85% observed a single time. Sample: CD4+ or CD8+ T cells sorted from blood, taken in a trial of the OX40 agonist ivuxolimab. The receptors stem from an adult with an advanced solid tumor such as melanoma, head and neck, liver or kidney cancer.

This clone came up once. J is TRBJ1-1 and V is TRBV27; 11 bases are a match to TRBD1. The CDR3 length is 15 residues. Trimming took 5 bases from V and 4 from J; bases not matched to a gene: 6. Germline lookup yields CDR1 MNHEY and CDR2 SMNVEV (reference sequence). The CDR3 protein is CASSPGTGGFTEAFF. As DNA, the CDR3 is TGTGCCAGCAGTCCAGGGACAGGGGGGTTCACTGAAGCTTTCTTT.

The rearrangement uses TRBV7-3 and TRBJ2-2, with D perhaps matching TRBD1 (7 bases). From germline, CDR1 is SGHTA and CDR2 FQGTGA. The CDR3 sequence is 14 residues long. The germline V and J ends were trimmed by 6 bases and 10 bases, with 18 bases remaining between them. The chain's CDR3 is CASREGAQVAELFF. Here the CDR3 DNA reads TGTGCCAGCAGGGAGGGGGCCCAAGTAGCGGAGCTGTTTTTT.